Shown below are 27 T cell receptor beta chains from a single sample sequenced in a study of T cell repertoires in cytomegalovirus infection. Each CDR3 protein gets one entry after TCRdb re-called the reads with MiXCR. The sample records around 100,000 distinct CDR3 sequences, 10% being singletons. No cognate antigen is known for these TCRs. Sequencing was carried out using PBMCs, sequenced either directly or after in vitro stimulation (not recorded which). These receptors were taken from a human donor in good health (CMV status not recorded). Some clones in this sample may be carry-over from other donors' samples.

This clonotype has at least ten counts. This sequence joins TRBV6-1 and TRBJ2-7, with D perhaps TRBD1 or TRBD2 (6 bases each). The CDR3 is made up of 14 amino acids. Trimming took 6 bases from V and 1 from J, leaving 13 bases between them. Germline V CDR1 and CDR2: MNHNS, SASEGT. The CDR3 protein is CASRGGAGSYEQYV. The CDR3, as DNA: TGTGCCAGCAGGGGGGGCGCAGGGTCCTACGAGCAGTACGTC.

There are many counts of this clonotype. The V and J genes are TRBV7-6 and TRBJ2-5; TRBD2 might be the D (5 bases). Trimming cost V 0 bases and J 4 bases, with 12 bases left between them. CDR1 SGHVS and CDR2 FNYEAQ come from the germline V gene. The CDR3 totals 15 residues. CDR3: CASSLAVGRGETQYF. CDR3 DNA: TGTGCCAGCAGCTTAGCAGTAGGTCGGGGAGAGACCCAGTACTTC.

This clonotype was found many times. V usage is TRBV20-1 and J usage is TRBJ1-2, with D tentatively TRBD1 (6 bases). The CDR3 is 13 amino acids. Looked up from germline, CDR1 is DFQATT and CDR2 is SNEGSKA (reference sequence). V lost 3 bases to trimming and J lost 3 bases, with 11 bases between them. DNA for the CDR3: TGCAGTGCTAGCGGACAGAGATACTATGGCTACACCTTC. Translating gives CSASGQRYYGYTF.

J is TRBJ1-1 and V is TRBV7-4; D is ambiguous. Germline-derived CDR1 and CDR2 are SGHVT and SQSDAQ. V lost 1 base to trimming and J lost 7 bases, with 16 bases between them. CDR3 length equals 15 residues. CDR3 sequence: CASSLVSRSNGEAFF. DNA for the CDR3: TGTGCCAGCAGCTTAGTGTCCAGGTCGAACGGTGAAGCTTTCTTT.

This clonotype was detected many times. CDR3 nucleotides: TGCGCCAGCAGCCAAGTGGACCTGAACACTGAAGCTTTCTTT. Its protein is CASSQVDLNTEAFF. This chain uses TRBV4-1 with TRBJ1-1, with D unresolved. This CDR3 is 14 amino acids long. Trimming took off 1 base at V and 0 bases at J, with 6 bases between the two ends. Germline loops: CDR1 MGHRA, CDR2 YSYEKL.

This clonotype was counted at least ten times. The chain uses TRBV7-6 and TRBJ1-5; 8 bases map to TRBD1. V gave up 5 bases and J gave up 6 bases; unmatched junction bases: 12. The CDR3 consists of 16 residues. Germline V gene sequence: CDR1 SGHVS, CDR2 FNYEAQ. The CDR3 loop is CASSPGNRGSSQPQHF. The CDR3 nucleotides read TGTGCCAGCAGCCCAGGAAACAGGGGGAGTAGTCAGCCCCAGCATTTT.

The V gene is TRBV6-1, the J gene TRBJ2-1; D is possibly TRBD2 (5 bases). The CDR3 spans 14 residues. Per germline, CDR1 MNHNS and CDR2 SASEGT. Trimming took off 2 bases at V and 12 bases at J, with 17 bases between the two ends. The CDR3 protein is CASSETPGLGRQFF. DNA of the CDR3: TGTGCCAGCAGTGAAACCCCTGGACTGGGGAGGCAGTTCTTC.

The CDR3 protein is CASSGLAGGPDTQYF. The CDR3 region has the DNA TGTGCCAGCAGCGGACTAGCGGGAGGGCCGGATACGCAGTATTTT. The chain employs TRBV11-3 and TRBJ2-3, with 15 bases lining up with TRBD2. The ends lost 5 bases at V and 6 bases at J; junction bases unmatched: 3. There are 15 residues in the CDR3. Germline V lookup: CDR1 SGHNT, CDR2 YENEEA.

This clonotype was seen many times. Written as DNA, the CDR3 is TGTGCCAGCAGCTTAGGGAGGAACTCCTTCCACACCGGGGAGCTGTTTTTT. Protein product: CASSLGRNSFHTGELFF. The rearrangement uses TRBV7-2 and TRBJ2-2; TRBD2 is a possible D gene (5 bases). This CDR3 contains 17 residues. Between the trimmed V and J ends, which lost 1 base and 3 bases, there was a span of 15 bases. CDR1 SGHTA and CDR2 FQGNSA come from the germline V gene. Together with reference TRBV7-2 and TRBJ2-2, the CDR3 gives the full variable domain: GAGVSQSPSNKVTEKGKDVELRCDPISGHTALYWYRQSLGQGLEFLIYFQGNSAPDKSGLPSDRFSAERTGGSVSTLTIQRTQQEDSAVYLCASSLGRNSFHTGELFFGEGSRLTVL.

This clonotype has only a few counts. The chain carries TRBV6-2 or TRBV6-3 and TRBJ1-1; perhaps TRBD1 as D (5 bases). The CDR3 runs to 14 residues. The germline gives CDR1 MNHEY, CDR2 SVGEGT. Trimming cost V 6 bases and J 3 bases, with 14 bases left between them. The CDR3 sequence is CASRVRGGDTEAFF. The CDR3 DNA sequence: TGTGCCAGCAGAGTTCGGGGGGGGGACACTGAAGCTTTCTTT.

This clonotype was seen only a few times. This rearrangement joins TRBV2 to TRBJ2-3; 9 positions agree with TRBD2. Losses at the gene ends were 6 bases for V and 6 bases for J; bases not matched to a gene: 10. This CDR3 is 15 amino acids long. The germline gives CDR1 SNHLY, CDR2 FYNNEI. The CDR3 bases are TGTGCCAGCAGCGCTCAGAGCGGGAGGTTTGATACGCAGTATTTT. Its translation is CASSAQSGRFDTQYF.

The sample holds many counts of this clonotype. This chain joins TRBV4-1 and TRBJ1-5, with D perhaps matching TRBD1 (6 bases). The length of the CDR3 is 19 residues. V gave up 4 bases and J gave up 5 bases, with 27 bases separating them. Germline V CDR1 and CDR2: MGHRA, YSYEKL. The CDR3 bases are TGCGCCAGCAGCCCCTGGCCAGGGGTGGGGAGGAACAATTATCAGCCCCAGCATTTT. Its protein is CASSPWPGVGRNNYQPQHF.

J is TRBJ2-7 and V is TRBV2; TRBD2 matches at 7 bases. This CDR3 comprises 15 residues. CDR1 is SNHLY and CDR2 is FYNNEI in the germline V gene. The V segment lost 3 bases and the J segment 6 bases; nucleotides outside the gene matches: 11. Here the CDR3 DNA reads TGTGCCAGCAGTGACCGCGGGAGTAATTTAAGCGAGCAGTACGTC. Its translation is CASSDRGSNLSEQYV.

This clonotype was counted at least ten times. The rearrangement links TRBV19 to TRBJ2-1; 12 bases map to TRBD2. The CDR3 is 17 residues long. The germline CDR1 and CDR2 sequences are LNHDA and SQIVND (reference sequence). With V trimmed by 6 bases and J by 6 bases, 12 bases remained unmatched. The CDR3 spells CASSKSLAGGILNEQFF. The CDR3 DNA is TGTGCCAGTAGCAAATCACTAGCGGGAGGTATCCTCAATGAGCAGTTCTTC. The full variable domain, rest sourced from reference TRBV19 and TRBJ2-1, is DGGITQSPKYLFRKEGQNVTLSCEQNLNHDAMYWYRQDPGQGLRLIYYSQIVNDFQKGDIAEGYSVSREKKESFPLTVTSAQKNPTAFYLCASSKSLAGGILNEQFFGPGTRLTVL.

This clonotype occurred many times. The V call is TRBV7-2, the J call TRBJ2-3; tentatively, D is TRBD2 (7 bases). This CDR3 comprises 15 residues. The germline gives CDR1 SGHTA, CDR2 FQGNSA. V lost 5 bases, J lost 3 bases, and 15 bases lay in between. The CDR3 region is CASSTRGGGTDTQYF. For the CDR3, the DNA is TGTGCCAGCAGCACCAGGGGAGGGGGGACAGATACGCAGTATTTT.

DNA of the CDR3: TGCAGCGTCGGACAGGGTGGTGAAGCTTTCTTT. Translated: CSVGQGGEAFF. This chain connects TRBV29-1 to TRBJ1-1, with TRBD1 identical over 8 bases. The CDR3 is made up of 11 amino acids. The V gene's germline CDR1 is SQVTM and CDR2 ANQGSEA. V gave up 6 bases and J gave up 7 bases; unmatched junction bases: 4.

Here the CDR3 DNA reads TGCAGCGTCCCACGGGAGAGCCAACGGACCCAGTACTTC. This sequence encodes CSVPRESQRTQYF. The chain links TRBV29-1 to TRBJ2-5; a possible D gene is TRBD2 (6 bases). Germline V lookup: CDR1 SQVTM, CDR2 ANQGSEA. This CDR3 is built from 13 residues. Trimming pared 6 bases from V and 7 bases from J, leaving 18 bases between.

This chain joins TRBV18 and TRBJ2-3; 7 positions agree with TRBD2. J lost 6 bases, V lost 0 bases, and 9 bases had no gene match. This CDR3 contains 16 residues. CDR1 and CDR2 from the germline V gene are KGHSH and LQKENI. The DNA of the CDR3 is TGTGCCAGCTCACCACCGAGGGCGGGAGTGGTGGATACGCAGTATTTT. It yields the protein CASSPPRAGVVDTQYF.

This clonotype has a count of ten or more. This sequence joins TRBV28 and TRBJ2-2; no clear D gene. CDR1 MDHEN and CDR2 SYDVKM come from the germline V gene. The CDR3 runs 15 residues. The V end was cut by 9 bases, the J end by 4 bases, with 18 bases between. CDR3 coding DNA: TGTGCCAGTTCGAATCTAATAACAATCACCGGGGAGCTGTTTTTT. Protein: CASSNLITITGELFF.

As concerns this clonotype: Given a much more abundant clone one base away, this may be a read error. The chain couples TRBV5-4 to TRBJ1-2, with a tentative D call TRBD1 (5 bases). The germline CDR1 and CDR2 sequences are SGHNT and YYREEE (reference sequence). There are 15 residues in the CDR3. CDR3 in amino acids: CDSSLKGIGGYGYTF. In DNA form, the CDR3 reads TGTGACAGCAGCTTGAAAGGAATCGGGGGCTATGGCTACACCTTC.

The chain employs TRBV20-1 and TRBJ2-3; 13 bases are shared with TRBD2. The V segment lost 6 bases and the J segment 3 bases; nucleotides outside the gene matches: 3. CDR1 is DFQATT, CDR2 SNEGSKA, per germline (reference sequence). This CDR3 spans 14 amino acids. CDR3 sequence (DNA): TGCAGTGCGGAGACTAGCGGGAGGACAGATACGCAGTATTTT. Residues: CSAETSGRTDTQYF.

V usage is TRBV4-2 and J usage is TRBJ2-1; D not certain. This CDR3 contains 12 residues. Per germline, CDR1 LGHNA and CDR2 YNFKEQ. Trimming shortened V by 2 bases and J by 10 bases, and 9 bases separated the two germline ends. The CDR3 is CASSQSHREQFF. Written as DNA, the CDR3 is TGTGCCAGCAGCCAATCCCATCGGGAGCAGTTCTTC.

This clonotype was seen repeatedly, ten times or more. V usage is TRBV4-1 and J usage is TRBJ2-5, with TRBD1 as a possible D gene (5 bases). Trimming removed 4 bases from V and 1 base from J, with 13 bases in between. CDR1 is MGHRA and CDR2 is YSYEKL in the germline V gene. The CDR3 has 15 amino acids. The CDR3: CASSPLWGFQETQYF. DNA for the CDR3: TGCGCCAGCAGCCCCCTGTGGGGCTTCCAAGAGACCCAGTACTTC.

This clonotype showed up many times. The gene calls are TRBV7-2 and TRBJ2-5, with 11 bases fitting TRBD2. CDR3 length equals 16 residues. The germline CDR1 and CDR2 sequences are SGHTA and FQGNSA. V lost 5 bases, J lost 5 bases, and 10 bases stayed unmatched. CDR3 sequence: CASSPRTSGFTETQYF. For the CDR3, the DNA is TGTGCCAGCAGCCCGCGGACTAGCGGGTTCACGGAGACCCAGTACTTC.

This clonotype was recorded at least ten times. The genes are TRBV12-3 or TRBV12-4 and TRBJ2-1; the D is unclear. CDR3 size: 12 residues. The V gene lost 0 bases and the J gene lost 6 bases, with 3 bases spanning the gap. In DNA form, the CDR3 reads TGTGCCAGCAGTTTAGCAGCCAATGAGCAGTTCTTC. This codes for CASSLAANEQFF.

In its sample, this clonotype was seen many times. The V gene is TRBV7-8, the J gene TRBJ2-2; D is unresolved. V was cut by 3 bases and J by 5 bases, with 7 bases left in between. The CDR3 loop spans 13 amino acids. Germline assignment: CDR1 SGHVS and CDR2 FQNEAQ. CDR3 DNA sequence: TGTGCCAGCAGCTTTTCCGGAACCGGGGAGCTGTTTTTT. It yields the protein CASSFSGTGELFF.

The table lists this clonotype with many counts. The V gene is TRBV7-2, the J gene TRBJ2-1; D not resolved. V gave up 3 bases and J gave up 6 bases, with 9 bases separating them. Germline CDR1 reads SGHTA; CDR2 reads FQGNSA. CDR3 size: 13 residues. CDR3 sequence (DNA): TGTGCCAGCAGCTTGGGGAAGGGCAATGAGCAGTTCTTC. Translated: CASSLGKGNEQFF.